This T cell receptor (beta chain) was sequenced in a study of blood T cell repertoires in COVID-19. Clones were read by immunoSEQ multiplex PCR, and TCRdb kept only the in-frame ones, dropping some. The top ten clones hold 3.5% to 4% of a sample with more than 150,000 clones, about nine tenths of them seen once. The germline V gene encodes CDR1 SGHRS and CDR2 YFSETQ. V lost 3 bases to trimming and J lost 2 bases; unmatched junction nucleotides: 7. CDR3 length: 16 amino acids. The TCR was taken from a woman in her seventies with acute or convalescent COVID-19. Source material: peripheral blood. This rearrangement joins TRBV5-1 to TRBJ2-3, with 9 bases matching TRBD2. The CDR3 loop reads CASSSGASGATDTQYF. The CDR3 DNA reads TGCGCCAGCAGCTCCGGGGCTAGCGGGGCCACAGATACGCAGTATTTT. Using reference TRBV5-1 and TRBJ2-3 for the parts outside the CDR3, the full variable domain is KAGVTQTPRYLIKTRGQQVTLSCSPISGHRSVSWYQQTPGQGLQFLFEYFSETQRNKGNFPGRFSGRQFSNSRSEMNVSTLELGDSALYLCASSSGASGATDTQYFGPGTRLTVL.